Each of the 2 T cell receptor beta chains below was sequenced from the same sample in a study of T cell responses to AZD1222 COVID-19 vaccine. TCRdb keeps only in-frame clones here, not all; method: immunoSEQ multiplex PCR. Of roughly 150,000 clones listed, 70% to 90% are singletons. The material sequenced was peripheral blood, taken on day 0 of AZD1222 vaccination. All receptors come from an adult in good health.

The V and J genes are TRBV18 and TRBJ2-2, with D maybe TRBD2 (6 bases). This CDR3 has 16 amino acids. From germline, CDR1 is KGHSH and CDR2 LQKENI. The V end lost 0 bases, the J end lost 2 bases, and 10 bases lay between the germline ends. CDR3 DNA: TGTGCCAGCTCACCACCCGGACTACCCAACACCGGGGAGCTGTTTTTT. This translates into CASSPPGLPNTGELFF.

V usage is TRBV6-5 and J usage is TRBJ1-2; D may be TRBD1 (5 bases). The CDR3 extends over 12 amino acids. CDR1 and CDR2 from the germline V gene are MNHEY and SVGAGI. V was cut by 2 bases and J by 5 bases, with 6 bases left in between. CDR3 in DNA: TGTGCCAGCAGTTACGGGGGATATGGCTACACCTTC. Protein product: CASSYGGYGYTF.